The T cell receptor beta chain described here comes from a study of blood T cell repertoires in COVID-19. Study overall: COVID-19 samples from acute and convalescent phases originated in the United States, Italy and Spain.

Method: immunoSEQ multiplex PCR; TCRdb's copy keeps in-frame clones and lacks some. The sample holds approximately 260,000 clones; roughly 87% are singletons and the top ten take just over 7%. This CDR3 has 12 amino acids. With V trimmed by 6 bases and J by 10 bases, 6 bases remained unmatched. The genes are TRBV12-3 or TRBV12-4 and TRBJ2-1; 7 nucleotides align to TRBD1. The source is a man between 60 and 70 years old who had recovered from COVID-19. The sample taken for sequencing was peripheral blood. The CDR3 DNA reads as TGTGCCAGCAGAACAGGGGCAGGAGAGCAGTTCTTC. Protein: CASRTGAGEQFF.